This T cell receptor (beta chain) was obtained from a study of type 1 regulatory T cells. Across the whole study: This in vitro CD4 product, T-allo10, is enriched for Tr1 cells and alloantigen-specific.

The CDR3 sequence is 11 residues long. Per germline, CDR1 DFQATT and CDR2 SNEGSKA (reference sequence). V was shortened by 7 bases and J by 5 bases, with 11 bases between the two germline ends. A note on this clonotype: The antigen remains undetermined.

TCRdb analysed the reads with MiXCR anew, one entry per CDR3 protein. The profile covers tens of thousands of distinct CDR3 sequences, with almost 50% appearing a single time and about 2% taken by the ten largest. The clonotype was recovered from a human donor in good health. The chain has TRBV20-1 and TRBJ2-5; D is undetermined. Sequencing used cultured non-Tr1 T cells, either the whole culture or a sorted T cell fraction (not recorded which). This CDR3 is CSVSDRETQYF. CDR3 bases: TGCAGTGTTTCCGATCGGGAGACCCAGTACTTC.